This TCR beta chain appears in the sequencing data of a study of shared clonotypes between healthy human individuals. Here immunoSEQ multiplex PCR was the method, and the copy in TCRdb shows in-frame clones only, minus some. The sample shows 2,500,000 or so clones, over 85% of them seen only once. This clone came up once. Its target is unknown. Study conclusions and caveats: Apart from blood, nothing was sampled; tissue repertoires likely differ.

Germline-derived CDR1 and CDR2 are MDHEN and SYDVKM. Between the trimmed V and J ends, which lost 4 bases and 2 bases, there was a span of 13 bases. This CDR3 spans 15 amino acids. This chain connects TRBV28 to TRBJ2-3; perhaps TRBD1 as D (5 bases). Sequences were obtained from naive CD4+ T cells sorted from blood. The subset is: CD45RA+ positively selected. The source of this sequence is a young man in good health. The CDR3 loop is CASSSVEGDTDTQYF. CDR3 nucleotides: TGTGCCAGCAGTTCTGTGGAAGGGGACACAGATACGCAGTATTTT.